Below, 11 T cell receptor beta chains from the same sample are listed, as sequenced in a study of T-cell reconstitution after alpha-beta-depleted transplantation in children. Their recognized antigens are unknown. Study-wide results and caveats: Newly produced T cells mostly provided counts and TCRbeta diversity after one year, as hyperexpanded clones declined.

The authors prepared the TCRbeta library with unique molecular identifiers. Each CDR3 protein gets one entry after TCRdb re-called the PCR reads with MiXCR. This table has approximately 300,000 distinct CDR3 sequences, roughly 8.2% appearing once. Material: peripheral blood, obtained 360 days after TCRalphabeta/CD19-depleted stem cell transplant. The origin of the receptors is a female patient between 2 and 15 years old who had a stem cell transplant for Fanconi anemia, so the T cells may come from the graft donor.

This clonotype has ten or more counts. The chain has TRBV4-2 and TRBJ2-7; D could derive from TRBD1 or TRBD2 (6 bases each). Trimming took 2 bases from V and 2 from J, leaving 10 bases between them. The CDR3 loop spans 14 amino acids. Germline CDR1 and CDR2: LGHNA and YNFKEQ. The CDR3 loop reads CASSQPGAPYEQYF. The CDR3 coding sequence is TGTGCCAGCAGCCAACCGGGGGCTCCCTACGAGCAGTACTTC.

The rearrangement uses TRBV28 and TRBJ2-7; 10 nucleotides match TRBD2. CDR1 is MDHEN, CDR2 SYDVKM, per germline. This CDR3 contains 15 residues. With V trimmed by 5 bases and J by 3 bases, 7 bases remained unmatched. In DNA, the CDR3 is TGTGCCAGCAGTCCACAGCGGGAGGGCCGCTACGAGCAGTACTTC. It encodes CASSPQREGRYEQYF.

This clonotype was recorded many times. This chain joins TRBV5-5 and TRBJ2-7; TRBD1 matches 11 bases. The CDR3 totals 15 residues. Germline trimming cut 2 bases from V and 4 bases from J; bases unmatched to any gene: 5. From germline, CDR1 is SGHKS and CDR2 YYEKEE (reference sequence). CDR3 sequence: CASSFLGQGAYEQYF. CDR3 nucleotide sequence: TGTGCCAGCAGCTTTCTTGGACAGGGGGCGTACGAGCAGTACTTC. The full variable domain, with the rest looked up from reference TRBV5-5 and TRBJ2-7, is DAGVTQSPTHLIKTRGQQVTLRCSPISGHKSVSWYQQVLGQGPQFIFQYYEKEERGRGNFPDRFSARQFPNYSSELNVNALLLGDSALYLCASSFLGQGAYEQYFGPGTRLTVT.

The chain employs TRBV7-9 and TRBJ1-1; no clear D gene. CDR1 is SEHNR, CDR2 FQNEAQ, per germline (reference sequence). Trimming removed 0 bases at V and 6 bases at J, with 11 bases between. This CDR3 contains 14 residues. CDR3 nucleotides: TGTGCCAGCAGCTTAGCGGAGCTTGGGGCTGAAGCTTTCTTT. It translates to CASSLAELGAEAFF. The entire variable domain, with the rest obtained from reference TRBV7-9 and TRBJ1-1, is as follows: DTGVSQNPRHKITKRGQNVTFRCDPISEHNRLYWYRQTLGQGPEFLTYFQNEAQLEKSRLLSDRFSAERPKGSFSTLEIQRTEQGDSAMYLCASSLAELGAEAFFGQGTRLTVV.

Note on this clonotype: This sequence may be a read error, since a much larger clone differs from it by one base. The chain employs TRBV20-1 and TRBJ2-1; 12 bases are a match to TRBD2. Germline values: CDR1 DFQATT, CDR2 SNEGSKA (reference sequence). The CDR3 is 16 amino acids. In DNA, the CDR3 is TGCTGTGCTAGTGAGCTAGCGGGAGGGCCAGGTGGTGAGCAGTTCTTC. Its protein product is CCASELAGGPGGEQFF.

This chain uses TRBV6-1 with TRBJ1-4, with D hard to call. The CDR3 length is 14 residues. Germline V lookup: CDR1 MNHNS, CDR2 SASEGT. Trimming cost V 5 bases and J 10 bases, with 17 bases left between them. CDR3 protein: CASSTGEPGSKLFF. CDR3 DNA sequence: TGTGCCAGCAGTACCGGGGAACCGGGGTCAAAACTGTTTTTT.

This clonotype was detected ten times or more. The chain is built from TRBV25-1 and TRBJ2-1, with TRBD2 identical over 10 bases. The J segment lost 5 bases and the V segment lost 10 bases, leaving 8 bases of the junction unmatched. Germline assignment: CDR1 MGHDK and CDR2 SYGVNS. CDR3 size: 14 residues. CDR3 loop: CATCASGRNNEQFF. DNA for the CDR3: TGTGCCACCTGTGCTAGCGGGAGAAACAATGAGCAGTTCTTC.

This clonotype has a count of ten or more. The rearrangement links TRBV12-3 or TRBV12-4 to TRBJ2-3, with a tentative D call TRBD1 (5 bases). This CDR3 has 16 residues. V was pared by 4 bases and J by 0 bases, with 14 bases between. The CDR3 here is CASSSPKGVSTDTQYF. CDR3 DNA sequence: TGTGCCAGCAGTTCACCGAAAGGGGTTAGCACAGATACGCAGTATTTT.

This clonotype was found many times. The gene calls are TRBV25-1 and TRBJ2-5; D is perhaps TRBD2 (5 bases). The CDR3 has 15 residues. V lost 4 bases and J lost 1, with 13 bases in between. Germline CDR1 MGHDK, CDR2 SYGVNS. CDR3 region: CASSVSSRVQETQYF. The CDR3 DNA is TGTGCCAGCAGTGTCTCTAGCCGGGTCCAAGAGACCCAGTACTTC.

This clonotype was observed a few times. The chain has TRBV27 and TRBJ1-5, with no clear D. Germline loops: CDR1 MNHEY, CDR2 SMNVEV (reference sequence). CDR3 length equals 12 residues. Trimming stripped 7 bases from V and 9 bases from J, with 13 bases between. The CDR3 protein is CASTLTTGPQHF. In DNA, the CDR3 is TGTGCCAGCACCTTAACGACTGGGCCCCAGCATTTT.

This clonotype was observed many times. This rearrangement joins TRBV3-1 to TRBJ2-1; TRBD1 matches at 7 bases. This CDR3 contains 16 residues. V lost 5 bases and J lost 5; bases outside the gene matches: 12. The V gene's germline CDR1 is LGHDT and CDR2 YNNKEL (reference sequence). CDR3 amino acids: CASSKWGRGTHNEQFF. The CDR3 DNA is TGTGCCAGCAGCAAGTGGGGCAGGGGGACCCACAATGAGCAGTTCTTC.